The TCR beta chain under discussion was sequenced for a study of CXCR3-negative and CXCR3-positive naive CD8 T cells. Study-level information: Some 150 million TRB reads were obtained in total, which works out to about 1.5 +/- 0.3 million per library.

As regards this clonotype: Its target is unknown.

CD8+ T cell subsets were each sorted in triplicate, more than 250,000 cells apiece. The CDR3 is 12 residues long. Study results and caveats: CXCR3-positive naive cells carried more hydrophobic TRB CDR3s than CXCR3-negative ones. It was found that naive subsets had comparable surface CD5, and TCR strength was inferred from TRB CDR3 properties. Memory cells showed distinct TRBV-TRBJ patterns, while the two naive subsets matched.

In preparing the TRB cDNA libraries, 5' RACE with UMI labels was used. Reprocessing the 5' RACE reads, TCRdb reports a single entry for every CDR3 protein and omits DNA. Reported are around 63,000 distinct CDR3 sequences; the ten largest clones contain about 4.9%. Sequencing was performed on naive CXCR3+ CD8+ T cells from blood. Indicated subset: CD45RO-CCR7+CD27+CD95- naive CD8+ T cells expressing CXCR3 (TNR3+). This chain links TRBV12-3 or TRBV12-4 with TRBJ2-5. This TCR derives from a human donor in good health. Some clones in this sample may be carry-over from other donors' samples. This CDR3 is CASSFLGETQYF.